This TCR beta chain comes out of a study of cytomegalovirus exposure and HLA in healthy donors. Study results and limitations: In a later analysis, first-cohort TCR clusters were found to tend to co-occur in the 95 to 150 validation repertoires.

Sequenced by immunoSEQ multiplex PCR; TCRdb stores in-frame clones only, minus some. This sample has around 190,000 clones; 85% occur once, and the top ten carry approximately 15%. Concerning this clone itself: Its antigen is currently unknown. Other nucleotide sequences in the sample specify the same CDR3.

The sequence derives from a man younger than 30 in good health and CMV-seropositive. Specimen: PBMCs.

The CDR3: CSFLTGSPHYGYTF. The CDR3, as DNA: TGCAGCTTCCTCACAGGGTCCCCTCACTATGGCTACACCTTC. The rearrangement joins TRBV29-1 to TRBJ1-2; a possible D gene is TRBD1 (6 bases). V was cut by 8 bases and J by 3 bases, with 19 bases left in between. The germline V gene has CDR1 SQVTM and CDR2 ANQGSEA. This CDR3 region has 14 residues.